These T cell receptor beta chains were read from a single sample in a study of T cells in Graves' hyperthyroidism and ophthalmopathy. One entry per CDR3 protein, called by TCRdb with MiXCR from the multiplex PCR reads. Among hundreds of thousands of distinct CDR3 sequences, roughly 15% were seen once, and the ten largest hold under 15%. The sequenced material came from blood. The source of these receptors is a woman between 50 and 59 years old with Graves' ophthalmopathy. CDR3s include the opening cysteine and the closing phenylalanine or tryptophan. The D gene is left open where the match is weak. Clone sizes are given selectively: once, few, many, or a class where the clone is expanded.

. TRBJ1-6 TRBV7-2 many CASSLAGGANNSPLHF TGTGCCAGCAGCTTAGCGGGGGGGGCGAATAATTCACCCCTCCACTTT
. TRBJ1-1 TRBV25-1 . CASSDLTGPEAFF TGTGCCAGCAGTGACCTCACAGGACCTGAAGCTTTCTTT
TRBD1 TRBJ2-1 TRBV4-3 many CASSQSRTGYNEQFF TGCGCCAGCAGCCAATCACGGACAGGGTACAATGAGCAGTTCTTC
TRBD2 TRBJ2-1 TRBV24-1 . CATSETSIWDNEQFF TGTGCCACCAGTGAGACTAGCATTTGGGACAATGAGCAGTTCTTC
TRBD2 TRBJ2-7 TRBV20-1 many CSASLSGGPREQYF TGCAGTGCTAGCTTGTCGGGAGGGCCGAGGGAGCAGTACTTC
TRBD2 TRBJ2-7 TRBV6-2/TRBV6-3 . CASSSQREGLYEQYF TGTGCCAGCAGTTCTCAGCGGGAGGGCCTCTACGAGCAGTACTTC
. TRBJ2-1 TRBV19 . CASTPSGGDEQFF TGTGCCAGTACCCCCTCAGGAGGGGATGAGCAGTTCTTC
TRBD2 TRBJ2-2 TRBV7-2 many CASSGRGVTGELFF TGTGCCAGCAGCGGGAGGGGTGTCACCGGGGAGCTGTTTTTT
TRBD1 TRBJ2-7 TRBV19 . CASSNRDRASYEQYF TGTGCCAGTAGTAACCGGGACAGGGCCTCCTACGAGCAGTACTTC
TRBD2 TRBJ2-7 TRBV12-3/TRBV12-4 . CASSLSSGRIHEQYF TGTGCCAGCAGTTTATCTAGCGGGAGGATCCACGAGCAGTACTTC
. TRBJ2-2 TRBV28 many CASSLSGEVTGELFF TGTGCCAGCAGTTTATCAGGGGAAGTCACCGGGGAGCTGTTTTTT
TRBD2 TRBJ2-5 TRBV7-2 once CATGSSGPEETQYF TGTGCCACAGGGTCTAGCGGCCCCGAAGAGACCCAGTACTTC
. TRBJ1-5 TRBV3-1 many CASASSGDQPQHF TGTGCCAGCGCGTCGTCCGGGGATCAGCCCCAGCATTTT
. TRBJ2-1 TRBV7-2 many CASSLARAKYNEQFF TGTGCCAGCAGCTTAGCGCGAGCGAAATACAATGAGCAGTTCTTC
. TRBJ2-1 TRBV7-3 . CASSSQALANNEQFF TGTGCCAGCAGCTCCCAGGCCCTAGCCAACAATGAGCAGTTCTTC
. TRBJ1-1 TRBV19 many CASSIGGAASEAFF TGTGCCAGTAGTATTGGTGGCGCGGCCTCTGAAGCTTTCTTT
. TRBJ1-2 TRBV28 . CASSLKGPYSYTF TGTGCCAGCAGTTTGAAGGGTCCCTACAGCTACACCTTC
. TRBJ2-2 TRBV12-3/TRBV12-4 few CASSLGRIRTGELFF TGTGCCAGCAGCCTAGGGAGGATTCGCACCGGGGAGCTGTTTTTT
. TRBJ2-1 TRBV28 many CASNPRQPSSYNEQFF TGTGCCAGCAACCCTAGACAGCCAAGCTCCTACAATGAGCAGTTCTTC
. TRBJ2-7 TRBV28 many CASSFGLTRPYYEQYF TGTGCCAGCAGTTTCGGCCTGACTAGACCGTACTACGAGCAGTACTTC
. TRBJ2-7 TRBV4-3 . CASSPGRLSAYEQYF TGCGCCAGCAGTCCTGGTCGACTCTCCGCCTACGAGCAGTACTTC
. TRBJ2-7 TRBV28 many CASSPPSGYGYEQYF TGTGCCAGCAGCCCCCCGAGCGGGTATGGGTACGAGCAGTACTTC
TRBD1 TRBJ1-5 TRBV6-2/TRBV6-3 few CASSSGTGSFNQPQHF TGTGCCAGCAGCAGCGGGACAGGTTCTTTTAATCAGCCCCAGCATTTT
TRBD1 TRBJ2-5 TRBV27 many CASSSDRLGETQYF TGTGCCAGCAGTTCGGACAGGCTGGGGGAGACCCAGTACTTC
. TRBJ2-3 TRBV9 few CASNSGTTDTQYF TGTGCCAGCAATAGCGGAACCACAGATACGCAGTATTTT
. TRBJ2-2 TRBV28 many CASSLAGLINTGELFF TGTGCCAGCAGTTTGGCGGGACTCATCAACACCGGGGAGCTGTTTTTT
TRBD2 TRBJ2-3 TRBV29-1 . CSVRTSGRDWGTQYF TGCAGCGTTCGGACTAGCGGGAGAGATTGGGGTACGCAGTATTTT
TRBD2 TRBJ2-5 TRBV7-8 many CASSLGTSGRYQETQYF TGTGCCAGCAGCTTAGGGACTAGCGGGAGATACCAAGAGACCCAGTACTTC
. TRBJ2-3 TRBV28 . CASSFGATRTDTQYF TGTGCCAGCAGTTTTGGGGCAACCCGCACGGATACGCAGTATTTT
. TRBJ1-3 TRBV7-2 . CASSPQTLSGNTIYF TGTGCCAGCAGCCCACAGACCCTCTCTGGAAACACCATATATTTT
. TRBJ2-2 TRBV29-1 few CSGLTGGGTNTGELFF TGCAGCGGCCTAACAGGGGGGGGGACGAACACCGGGGAGCTGTTTTTT
TRBD2 TRBJ2-5 TRBV7-7 few CASSLTSRTSGRETQYF TGTGCTAGCAGCTTAACCTCGCGGACTAGCGGGAGGGAGACCCAGTACTTC
TRBD2 TRBJ2-7 TRBV4-3 many CASSQGGSSYEQYF TGCGCCAGCAGCCAGGGCGGGAGTTCCTACGAGCAGTACTTC
. TRBJ2-4 TRBV15 few CATSRDLVEGSIQYF TGTGCCACCAGCAGAGATTTAGTTGAAGGGTCCATTCAGTACTTC
. TRBJ1-1 TRBV7-3 many CASSLTGPDTEAFF TGTGCCAGCAGCTTAACAGGCCCGGACACTGAAGCTTTCTTT
. TRBJ1-1 TRBV20-1 . CSASQRRLNTEAFF TGCAGTGCTTCCCAACGGAGATTGAACACTGAAGCTTTCTTT
TRBD2 TRBJ2-3 TRBV20-1 many CSATPGTSVADTQYF TGCAGTGCTACCCCCGGGACTAGCGTTGCAGATACGCAGTATTTT
TRBD2 TRBJ2-5 TRBV15 few CATTPAGGQETQYF TGTGCCACCACCCCAGCGGGAGGCCAAGAGACCCAGTACTTC
. TRBJ1-2 TRBV7-8 many CASSLAKGVDGYTF TGTGCCAGCAGCTTAGCGAAAGGGGTGGATGGCTACACCTTC
TRBD2 TRBJ2-1 TRBV2 many CASSEGRSGLVQFF TGTGCCAGCAGTGAGGGACGTTCGGGACTAGTACAGTTCTTC
TRBD2 TRBJ2-3 TRBV11-3 many CASSSPPPGLALDTQYF TGTGCCAGCAGCTCACCGCCTCCGGGACTAGCTTTAGATACGCAGTATTTT
. TRBJ2-3 TRBV14 . CASSQTRTNTDTQYF TGTGCCAGCAGCCAAACCAGGACTAACACAGATACGCAGTATTTT
TRBD2 TRBJ2-1 TRBV7-2 . CASSFDAGGNEQFF TGTGCCAGCAGCTTCGACGCGGGAGGCAATGAGCAGTTCTTC
TRBD1 TRBJ2-5 TRBV11-3 many CASSLGQGPGETQYF TGTGCCAGCAGCTTGGGACAGGGGCCAGGAGAGACCCAGTACTTC